Listed here are 30 T cell receptor beta chains from one sample, sequenced in a study of memory B cells and T cells in multiple sclerosis (dated by TCRdb to the late 2010s). Libraries were made using the immunoSEQ multiplex PCR assay. What TCRdb holds here is the immuneACCESS table cut down to in-frame rearrangements. Part of the clones is not present; checked against another copy, under half of the missing clones reflect an unresolved V gene, and the others are unexplained. The sample table records around 14,000 clones; around 63% of these occur just once. Jointly, the top ten make up 2% to 2.5% of the sample. Sequencing was done on a sample of memory (CD45RO+) CD4+ T cells from blood. The label giving this sample's cell subset or site can be read as: CD45RO+ memory T cells sorted from peripheral blood. The receptors were gathered from a human donor with multiple sclerosis.

CDR3: CASSLDRLDTQYF. The DNA of the CDR3 is TGCGCCAGCAGCTTGGACAGATTAGATACGCAGTATTTT. This sequence joins TRBV5-1 and TRBJ2-3, with D unresolved. V was clipped by 0 bases and J by 5 bases, with 7 bases between them. This CDR3 region has 13 residues. CDR1 SGHRS and CDR2 YFSETQ come from the germline V gene.

The chain uses TRBV28 and TRBJ1-1, with a weak D call TRBD1 (6 bases). V dropped 5 bases and J dropped 0 bases, with 10 bases sitting between them. Germline CDR1 reads MDHEN; CDR2 reads SYDVKM. The CDR3 is 14 residues long. The chain's CDR3 is CASSLGAMNTEAFF. DNA of the CDR3: TGTGCCAGCAGTCTGGGGGCTATGAACACTGAAGCTTTCTTT.

The rearrangement links TRBV15 to TRBJ2-5, with D uncertain. V was shortened by 1 base and J by 5 bases, with 2 bases between the two germline ends. Looked up from germline, CDR1 is LNHNV and CDR2 is YYDKDF (reference sequence). The CDR3 is made up of 11 amino acids. CDR3 nucleotides: TGTGCCACCAGCAGAGCGGAGACCCAGTACTTC. Its translation is CATSRAETQYF.

This clone has just a few counts. This chain uses TRBV5-1 with TRBJ1-2, with D possibly matching TRBD1 (5 bases). This CDR3 comprises 13 residues. Germline CDR1 and CDR2: SGHRS and YFSETQ. V lost 8 bases to trimming and J lost 4 bases, with 15 bases between them. DNA of the CDR3: TGCGCCAGTGGGGTGGGGCCCACCTATGGCTACACCTTC. It specifies CASGVGPTYGYTF.

V and J are TRBV15 and TRBJ2-4, with 7 positions matching TRBD2. CDR3 size: 15 residues. After removal of 3 bases from V and 8 bases from J, the junction contained 10 bases not matched to a gene. The germline CDR1 and CDR2 sequences are LNHNV and YYDKDF (reference sequence). The CDR3 DNA reads as TGTGCCACCAGCAGGTTCGGCGGGAGTATTGACATTCAGTACTTC. This encodes CATSRFGGSIDIQYF.

The chain carries TRBV19 and TRBJ2-1, with 10 bases identical to TRBD2. Germline V gene lookup returns CDR1 LNHDA and CDR2 SQIVND (reference sequence). The CDR3 runs 18 residues. V dropped 4 bases and J dropped 4; count of bases not matched to a gene: 13. Here the CDR3 DNA reads TGTGCCAGTAGTAAATCCCAGCTTCTAGCGGGAGTGTACAATGAGCAGTTCTTC. It encodes CASSKSQLLAGVYNEQFF.

J is TRBJ2-5 and V is TRBV7-6; 7 bases are shared with TRBD2. This CDR3 has 13 residues. The germline V gene has CDR1 SGHVS and CDR2 FNYEAQ. The trim removed 5 bases at V and 6 bases at J, leaving 6 bases unmatched. The CDR3 loop is CASSPSGVQTQYF. DNA of the CDR3: TGTGCCAGCAGCCCTAGCGGAGTCCAGACCCAGTACTTC. The full variable domain, with the rest looked up from reference TRBV7-6 and TRBJ2-5, is GAGVSQSPRYKVTKRGQDVALRCDPISGHVSLYWYRQALGQGPEFLTYFNYEAQQDKSGLPNDRFSAERPEGSISTLTIQRTEQRDSAMYRCASSPSGVQTQYFGPGTRLLVL.

This clone was found a few times. This chain uses TRBV4-1 with TRBJ1-6; 9 bases line up with TRBD1. The V gene's germline CDR1 is MGHRA and CDR2 YSYEKL. The CDR3 is 16 amino acids. Trimming at V came to 0 bases and at J to 11 bases, leaving 8 bases not matched to a gene. For the CDR3, the DNA is TGCGCCAGCAGCCAAGAGGGGGGACAGGGCGTGACACCCCTCCACTTT. Translating gives CASSQEGGQGVTPLHF.

The gene calls are TRBV9 and TRBJ2-5; maybe TRBD2 (6 bases). The CDR3 is 15 amino acids. The germline V gene has CDR1 SGDLS and CDR2 YYNGEE. V lost 2 bases, J lost 3 bases, and 14 bases lay in between. CDR3 residues: CASSVEGRREETQYF. CDR3 in DNA: TGTGCCAGCAGCGTTGAAGGCAGGAGGGAAGAGACCCAGTACTTC.

The J gene is TRBJ2-7, the V gene TRBV28; TRBD1 aligns across 7 bases. Germline V gene data show CDR1 as MDHEN and CDR2 as SYDVKM. The CDR3 runs to 14 residues. V lost 9 bases to trimming and J lost 5 bases; unmatched junction nucleotides: 13. The DNA of the CDR3 is TGTGCCAGTAACCAACGACAGGGTCGGAACGAGCAGTACTTC. Protein sequence: CASNQRQGRNEQYF.

This clone is a singleton in its sample. This rearrangement joins TRBV5-6 to TRBJ1-2, with TRBD1 matching over 7 bases. Germline lookup yields CDR1 SGHDT and CDR2 YYEEEE. This CDR3 region has 15 residues. V was clipped by 1 base and J by 4 bases; unmatched bases: 7. The CDR3 nucleotides are TGTGCCAGCAGCTTGCAGGGACAGACGATCTATGGCTACACCTTC. Translated: CASSLQGQTIYGYTF.

The chain carries TRBV2 and TRBJ2-3; 7 nucleotides agree with TRBD2. Losses at the gene ends were 9 bases for V and 3 bases for J; bases not matched to a gene: 6. The CDR3 extends over 13 amino acids. CDR1 is SNHLY and CDR2 is FYNNEI in the germline V gene. This CDR3 reads CASELGGTDTQYF. CDR3 in DNA: TGTGCCAGTGAATTGGGGGGGACAGATACGCAGTATTTT.

A few counts support this clone. The chain employs TRBV6-6 and TRBJ1-2; D not resolved. Trimming removed 0 bases at V and 6 bases at J, with 8 bases between. Germline loops: CDR1 MNHNY, CDR2 SVGAGI (reference sequence). The CDR3 spans 13 residues. The CDR3 loop is CASSYSNGDGYTF. DNA of the CDR3: TGTGCCAGCAGTTACTCGAACGGGGATGGCTACACCTTC.

J is TRBJ2-1 and V is TRBV7-9; TRBD1 matches at 8 bases. This CDR3 contains 13 residues. V shed 8 bases and J 9 bases; nucleotides not matched to a gene: 9. The germline V gene has CDR1 SEHNR and CDR2 FQNEAQ (reference sequence). The CDR3 protein is CASGGRGLVEQFF. The CDR3 bases are TGTGCCAGCGGTGGCAGGGGGCTTGTTGAGCAGTTCTTC. The full variable domain, rest sourced from reference TRBV7-9 and TRBJ2-1, is DTGVSQNPRHKITKRGQNVTFRCDPISEHNRLYWYRQTLGQGPEFLTYFQNEAQLEKSRLLSDRFSAERPKGSFSTLEIQRTEQGDSAMYLCASGGRGLVEQFFGPGTRLTVL.

This chain links TRBV18 with TRBJ1-6; TRBD1 might be the D (5 bases). Germline-derived CDR1 and CDR2 are KGHSH and LQKENI. This CDR3 region has 12 residues. V dropped 4 bases and J dropped 14 bases, with 12 bases sitting between them. The CDR3 reads CASSRPQGSLHF. Written as DNA, the CDR3 is TGTGCCAGCTCACGACCCCAGGGATCCCTCCACTTT.

The rearrangement uses TRBV15 and TRBJ2-2; D is perhaps TRBD2 (6 bases). This CDR3 region has 15 residues. From germline, CDR1 is LNHNV and CDR2 YYDKDF (reference sequence). V lost 4 bases and J lost 4, with 13 bases in between. CDR3: CATSTGGPATGELFF. CDR3 coding DNA: TGTGCCACCAGCACCGGAGGGCCCGCCACCGGGGAGCTGTTTTTT.

V and J are TRBV5-6 and TRBJ2-2; 15 bases are a match to TRBD2. Trimming at V came to 3 bases and at J to 4 bases, leaving 10 bases not matched to a gene. The germline V gene encodes CDR1 SGHDT and CDR2 YYEEEE. The CDR3 has 19 amino acids. This CDR3 reads CASSWRTSGGARGTGELFF. CDR3 sequence (DNA): TGTGCCAGCAGCTGGAGGACTAGCGGGGGGGCGAGGGGCACCGGGGAGCTGTTTTTT. Filled out from reference TRBV5-6 and TRBJ2-2, the complete variable domain reads DAGVTQSPTHLIKTRGQQVTLRCSPKSGHDTVSWYQQALGQGPQFIFQYYEEEERQRGNFPDRFSGHQFPNYSSELNVNALLLGDSALYLCASSWRTSGGARGTGELFFGEGSRLTVL.

The chain employs TRBV9 and TRBJ2-3; D perhaps matches TRBD2 (6 bases). Trimming left V 2 bases short and J 0 bases short, with 10 bases between. Germline CDR1 reads SGDLS; CDR2 reads YYNGEE. This CDR3 is 15 amino acids long. The CDR3 DNA sequence: TGTGCCAGCAGCGTTCACGGGGGAAGCACAGATACGCAGTATTTT. This encodes CASSVHGGSTDTQYF. Supplemented by reference TRBV9 and TRBJ2-3, the full variable domain reads DSGVTQTPKHLITATGQRVTLRCSPRSGDLSVYWYQQSLDQGLQFLIQYYNGEERAKGNILERFSAQQFPDLHSELNLSSLELGDSALYFCASSVHGGSTDTQYFGPGTRLTVL.

J is TRBJ2-7 and V is TRBV7-8, with D tentatively TRBD1 (7 bases). Germline V gives CDR1 SGHVS, CDR2 FQNEAQ. Trimming pared 5 bases from V and 4 bases from J, leaving 21 bases between. The CDR3 spans 16 residues. The CDR3 DNA follows: TGTGCCAGCAGCCCCAGGGGGGCGAGTCGGGATTACGAGCAGTACTTC. Translated: CASSPRGASRDYEQYF. Full variable domain (remainder filled in from reference TRBV7-8 and TRBJ2-7): GAGVSQSPRYKVAKRGQDVALRCDPISGHVSLFWYQQALGQGPEFLTYFQNEAQLDKSGLPSDRFFAERPEGSVSTLKIQRTQQEDSAVYLCASSPRGASRDYEQYFGPGTRLTVT.

The chain links TRBV29-1 to TRBJ2-7; TRBD1 aligns across 7 bases. CDR3 length equals 12 residues. Losses at the gene ends were 7 bases for V and 1 base for J; bases not matched to a gene: 4. Per the germline V gene, CDR1 is SQVTM and CDR2 is ANQGSEA. The CDR3 bases are TGCAGCGCCGCACAGGGGTCCTACGAGCAGTACTTC. It specifies CSAAQGSYEQYF.

The rearrangement joins TRBV29-1 to TRBJ1-1; D is perhaps TRBD1 (5 bases). Germline values: CDR1 SQVTM, CDR2 ANQGSEA. The V end was cut by 7 bases, the J end by 4 bases, with 16 bases between. The CDR3 is 13 residues long. The CDR3 here is CSGDRGFATEAFF. The CDR3 nucleotides read TGCAGCGGTGACAGAGGGTTTGCCACTGAAGCTTTCTTT. The complete variable domain, with remaining parts taken from reference TRBV29-1 and TRBJ1-1, reads SAVISQKPSRDICQRGTSLTIQCQVDSQVTMMFWYRQQPGQSLTLIATANQGSEATYESGFVIDKFPISRPNLTFSTLTVSNMSPEDSSIYLCSGDRGFATEAFFGQGTRLTVV.

The chain links TRBV7-2 to TRBJ1-1, with 12 positions matching TRBD1. The germline CDR1 and CDR2 sequences are SGHTA and FQGNSA. Trimming at V came to 4 bases and at J to 9 bases, leaving 6 bases not matched to a gene. The CDR3 is 14 residues long. The CDR3 DNA follows: TGTGCCAGCAGCTGGGACAGGGGGCTTGTTCAAGCTTTCTTT. As protein: CASSWDRGLVQAFF.

CDR3 DNA sequence: TGCGCCAGCAGCCAAGTGGGAGGAGCTCGAGGCAGGCAGTTCTTC. Its protein product is CASSQVGGARGRQFF. The chain recombines TRBV4-1 with TRBJ2-1; tentative D call: TRBD2 (6 bases). This CDR3 is built from 15 residues. Germline V lookup: CDR1 MGHRA, CDR2 YSYEKL. The ends were cut back, 1 base at V and 12 bases at J, with 19 bases in the middle.

V gene TRBV29-1 combines with J gene TRBJ1-4; possible D gene TRBD1, 5 bases. Germline V lookup: CDR1 SQVTM, CDR2 ANQGSEA. The V end was cut by 1 base, the J end by 4 bases, with 10 bases between. This CDR3 has 14 amino acids. The CDR3 loop is CSVEGTLSNEKLFF. CDR3 DNA: TGCAGCGTTGAAGGGACACTCAGTAATGAAAAACTGTTTTTT.

This clone was picked up a small number of times. The gene calls are TRBV7-9 and TRBJ2-7; the match to TRBD1 covers 9 bases. Germline lookup yields CDR1 SEHNR and CDR2 FQNEAQ (reference sequence). Trimming removed 4 bases from V and 3 bases from J; junction bases left unmatched: 7. The CDR3 sequence is 15 residues long. CDR3 DNA: TGTGCCAGCAGCTATTCGACAGGGGGGCGCTACGAGCAGTACTTC. Its protein product is CASSYSTGGRYEQYF.

The chain employs TRBV27 and TRBJ2-7, with TRBD1 as a possible D gene (6 bases). CDR3 length: 14 amino acids. Germline V lookup: CDR1 MNHEY, CDR2 SMNVEV (reference sequence). The germline V and J ends were trimmed by 6 bases and 4 bases, with 16 bases remaining between them. CDR3 nucleotides: TGTGCCAGCAGGAACAGGGTGGGGGAATACGAGCAGTACTTC. Amino acid sequence: CASRNRVGEYEQYF.

This clone has more than one count but fewer than ten. This chain uses TRBV5-4 with TRBJ2-5; TRBD2 is a possible D gene (5 bases). V was cut by 2 bases and J by 5 bases, with 13 bases left in between. Germline CDR1 reads SGHNT; CDR2 reads YYREEE (reference sequence). The CDR3 contains 14 residues. The CDR3 sequence is CASSFKSGVETQYF. CDR3 coding DNA: TGTGCCAGCAGCTTTAAATCCGGGGTGGAGACCCAGTACTTC.

This clone was counted a few times. The V and J genes are TRBV5-4 and TRBJ2-7; weak D call: TRBD1 (5 bases). The V and J ends lost 0 bases and 7 bases respectively, with 11 bases between them. This CDR3 is built from 13 residues. CDR1 and CDR2 from the germline V gene are SGHNT and YYREEE (reference sequence). The CDR3 coding sequence is TGTGCCAGCAGCTTGGGTAGGGGAAGAGAGCAGTACTTC. The encoded protein is CASSLGRGREQYF.

This clone was seen only a few times. The chain has TRBV29-1 and TRBJ1-3; no reliable D call. This CDR3 region has 14 residues. V lost 1 base and J 0 bases, leaving 7 bases between the germline ends. Germline V lookup: CDR1 SQVTM, CDR2 ANQGSEA. CDR3 nucleotide sequence: TGCAGCGTTGAAGGCAGTGACTCTGGAAACACCATATATTTT. Amino acids: CSVEGSDSGNTIYF.

This clone appeared a single time. The V call is TRBV7-9, the J call TRBJ1-2, with D possibly being TRBD1 (6 bases). V lost 5 bases to trimming and J lost 4 bases, with 14 bases between them. This CDR3 is 14 amino acids long. Germline-derived CDR1 and CDR2 are SEHNR and FQNEAQ (reference sequence). DNA for the CDR3: TGTGCCAGCAGCCCTTTACAGGGTTCCTATGGCTACACCTTC. Protein: CASSPLQGSYGYTF.